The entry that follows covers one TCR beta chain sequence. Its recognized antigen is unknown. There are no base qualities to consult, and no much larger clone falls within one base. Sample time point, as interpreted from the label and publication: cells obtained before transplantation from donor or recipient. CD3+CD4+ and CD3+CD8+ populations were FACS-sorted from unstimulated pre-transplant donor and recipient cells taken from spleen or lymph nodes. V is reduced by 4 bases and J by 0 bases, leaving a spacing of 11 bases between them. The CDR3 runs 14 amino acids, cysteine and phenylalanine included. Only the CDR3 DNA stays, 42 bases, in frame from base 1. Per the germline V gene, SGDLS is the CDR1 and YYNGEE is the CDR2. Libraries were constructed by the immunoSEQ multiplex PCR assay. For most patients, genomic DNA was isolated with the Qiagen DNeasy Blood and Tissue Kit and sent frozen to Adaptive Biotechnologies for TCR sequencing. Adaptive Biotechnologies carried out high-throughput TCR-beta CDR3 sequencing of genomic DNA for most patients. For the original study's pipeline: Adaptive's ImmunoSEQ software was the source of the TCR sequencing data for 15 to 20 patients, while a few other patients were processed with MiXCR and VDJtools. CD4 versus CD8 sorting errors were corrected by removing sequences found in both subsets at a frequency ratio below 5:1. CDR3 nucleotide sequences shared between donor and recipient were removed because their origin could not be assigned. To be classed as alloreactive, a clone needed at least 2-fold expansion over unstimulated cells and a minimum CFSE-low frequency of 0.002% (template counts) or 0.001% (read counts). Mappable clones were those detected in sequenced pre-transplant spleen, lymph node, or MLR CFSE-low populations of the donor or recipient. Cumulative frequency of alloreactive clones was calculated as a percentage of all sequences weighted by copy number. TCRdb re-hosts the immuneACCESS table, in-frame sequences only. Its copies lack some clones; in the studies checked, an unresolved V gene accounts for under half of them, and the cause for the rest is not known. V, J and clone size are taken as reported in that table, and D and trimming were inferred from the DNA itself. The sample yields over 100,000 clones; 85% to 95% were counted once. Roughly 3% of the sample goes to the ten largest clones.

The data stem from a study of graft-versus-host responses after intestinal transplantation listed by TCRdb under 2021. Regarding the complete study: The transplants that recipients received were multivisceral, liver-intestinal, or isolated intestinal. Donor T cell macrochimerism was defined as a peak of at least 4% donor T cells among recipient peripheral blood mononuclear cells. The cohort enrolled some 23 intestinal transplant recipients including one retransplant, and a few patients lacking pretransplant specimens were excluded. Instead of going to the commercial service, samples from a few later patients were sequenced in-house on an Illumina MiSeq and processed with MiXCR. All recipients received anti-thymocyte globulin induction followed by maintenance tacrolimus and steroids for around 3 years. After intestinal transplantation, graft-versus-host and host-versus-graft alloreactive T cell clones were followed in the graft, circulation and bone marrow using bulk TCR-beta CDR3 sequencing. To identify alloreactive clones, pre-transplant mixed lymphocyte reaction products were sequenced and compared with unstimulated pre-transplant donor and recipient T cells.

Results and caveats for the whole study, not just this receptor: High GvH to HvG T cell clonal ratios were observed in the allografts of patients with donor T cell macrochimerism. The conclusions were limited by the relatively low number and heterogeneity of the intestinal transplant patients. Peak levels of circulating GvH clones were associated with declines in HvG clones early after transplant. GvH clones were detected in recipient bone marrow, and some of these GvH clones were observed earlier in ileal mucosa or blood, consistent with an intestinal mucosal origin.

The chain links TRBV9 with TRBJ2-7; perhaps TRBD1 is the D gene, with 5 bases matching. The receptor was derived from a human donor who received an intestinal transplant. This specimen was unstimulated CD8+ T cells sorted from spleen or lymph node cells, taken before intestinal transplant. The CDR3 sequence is CASSSRGDSYEQYF. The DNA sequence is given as TGTGCCAGCAGCTCTAGGGGCGACTCCTACGAGCAGTACTTC.